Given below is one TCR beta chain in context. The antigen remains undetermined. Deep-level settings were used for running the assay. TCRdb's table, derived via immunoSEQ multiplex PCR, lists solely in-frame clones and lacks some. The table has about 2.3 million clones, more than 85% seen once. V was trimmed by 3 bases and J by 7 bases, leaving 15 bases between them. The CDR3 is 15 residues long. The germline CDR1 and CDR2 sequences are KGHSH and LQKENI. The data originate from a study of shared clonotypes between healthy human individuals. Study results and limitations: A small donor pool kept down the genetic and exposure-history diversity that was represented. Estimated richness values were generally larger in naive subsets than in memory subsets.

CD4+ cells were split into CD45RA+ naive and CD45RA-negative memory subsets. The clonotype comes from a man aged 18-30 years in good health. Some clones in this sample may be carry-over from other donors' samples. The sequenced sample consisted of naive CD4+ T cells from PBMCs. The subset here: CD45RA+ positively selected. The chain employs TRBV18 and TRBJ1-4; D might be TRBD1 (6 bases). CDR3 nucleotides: TGTGCCAGCTCACCTCCCGGGACACAAGGTGAAAAACTGTTTTTT. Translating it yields CASSPPGTQGEKLFF.